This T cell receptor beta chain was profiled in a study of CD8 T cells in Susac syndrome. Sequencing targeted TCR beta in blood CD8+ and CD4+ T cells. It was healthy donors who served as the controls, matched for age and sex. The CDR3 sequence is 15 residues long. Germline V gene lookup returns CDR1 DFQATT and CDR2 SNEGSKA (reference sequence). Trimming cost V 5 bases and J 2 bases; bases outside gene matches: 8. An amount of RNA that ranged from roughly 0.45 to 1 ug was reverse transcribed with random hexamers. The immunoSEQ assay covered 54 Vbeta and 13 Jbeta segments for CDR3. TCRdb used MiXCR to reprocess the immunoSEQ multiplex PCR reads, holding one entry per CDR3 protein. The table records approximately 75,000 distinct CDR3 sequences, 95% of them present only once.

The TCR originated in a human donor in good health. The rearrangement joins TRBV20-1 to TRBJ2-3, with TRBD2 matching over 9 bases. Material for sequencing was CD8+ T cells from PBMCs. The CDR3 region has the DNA TGCAGTGCTTCAAGCGGGGGGCCGCACACAGATACGCAGTATTTT. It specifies CSASSGGPHTDTQYF.